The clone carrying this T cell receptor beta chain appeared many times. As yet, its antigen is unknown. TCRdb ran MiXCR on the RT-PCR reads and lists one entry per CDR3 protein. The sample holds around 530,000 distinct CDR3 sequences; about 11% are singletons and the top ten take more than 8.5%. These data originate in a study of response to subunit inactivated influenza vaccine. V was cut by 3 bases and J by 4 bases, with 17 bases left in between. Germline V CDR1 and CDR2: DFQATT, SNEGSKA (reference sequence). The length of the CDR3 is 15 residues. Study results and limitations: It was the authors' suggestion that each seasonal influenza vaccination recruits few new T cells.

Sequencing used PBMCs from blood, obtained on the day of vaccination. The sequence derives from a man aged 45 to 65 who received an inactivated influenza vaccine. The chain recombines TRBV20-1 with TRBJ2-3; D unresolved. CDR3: CSARGQIYQPDTQYF. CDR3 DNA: TGCAGTGCTAGGGGCCAGATTTACCAGCCAGATACGCAGTATTTT.